This TCR beta chain was recovered during a study of blood T cell repertoires in COVID-19. Produced via immunoSEQ multiplex PCR; TCRdb's table is partial and in-frame only. The sample consists of a few hundred thousand clones, 92% of them appearing once. The sample taken for sequencing was PBMCs or T cells enriched from blood (not recorded which). The TCR sequence derives from a woman aged 25-40 years who had recovered from COVID-19.

CDR3 in amino acids: CARSLEDSAPEQYF. The CDR3 coding sequence is TGTGCCAGAAGCTTGGAGGACTCGGCGCCCGAGCAGTACTTC. The V gene is TRBV5-3, the J gene TRBJ2-7; TRBD2 might be the D (5 bases). TRBV5-3 is flagged as an ORF with uncertain function. The length of the CDR3 is 14 residues. Trimming stripped 0 bases from V and 6 bases from J, with 13 bases between.